There are many counts of the clone carrying this T cell receptor beta chain. Other DNA sequences of this sample code for an identical CDR3. With MiXCR, TCRdb called clones anew from the PCR reads. The sample includes 25,000 to 35,000 clones, about a sixth of them seen just once. The data are from a study of metastatic and nonmetastatic thyroid tumors. Every patient underwent thyroid surgery untreated. The CDR3 covers 13 residues. Germline V gene data show CDR1 as KGHSH and CDR2 as LQKENI. The germline V and J ends were trimmed by 2 bases and 2 bases, with 6 bases remaining between them. This receptor was taken from a female donor with papillary thyroid cancer or a benign thyroid nodule (not recorded which). Some clones in this sample may be carry-over from other donors' samples. The sequenced material came from blood. The V call is TRBV18, the J call TRBJ1-1; D remains ambiguous. The CDR3 reads CASSPSENTEAFF. CDR3 nucleotides: TGTGCCAGCTCACCATCAGAAAACACTGAAGCTTTCTTT.